Listed below are T cell receptor beta chains from one sample, sequenced in a study of T cell repertoires in ileal Crohn's disease. This table comes from immunoSEQ multiplex PCR, and its TCRdb copy is limited to in-frame clones, with some not included. Of around 8,000 clones in the sample, around 77% were seen once. The specimen sequenced was ileal tissue. The receptors derive from an adult with Crohn's disease. CDR3s include the opening cysteine and the closing phenylalanine or tryptophan. A clone size is listed for some rows: how often the clone was seen (once, few, many), or a class if it is expanded.

V	size	J	CDR3
TRBV1	-	TRBJ2-2	CTSSPRLAGGTNTGELFF
TRBV29-1	-	TRBJ2-3	CSVEGAGATSSTDTQYF
TRBV18	few	TRBJ1-1	CASSPGQWGAFF
TRBV9	-	TRBJ2-3	CASSVGAWGTDTQYF
TRBV29-1	-	TRBJ2-1	CSGGGFNEQFF
TRBV30	once	TRBJ1-6	CAGQLVSSYNSPLHF
TRBV7-9	-	TRBJ1-1	CASSLAGATEAFF
TRBV27	-	TRBJ1-1	CASKPGQQNTEAFF
TRBV27	-	TRBJ1-2	CASTFHPGGHYGYTF
TRBV6-1	-	TRBJ1-1	CASSEASDSPSLNTEAFF
TRBV2	-	TRBJ2-1	CASSNGQGNNEQFF
TRBV5-6	once	TRBJ2-1	CASSLGRGTGMFF
TRBV7-2	once	TRBJ1-6	CASSLVAESPLHF
TRBV28	-	TRBJ2-1	CASSSGAAGDNEQFF
TRBV9	-	TRBJ1-1	CASSARDRYLNTEAFF
TRBV7-2	-	TRBJ1-2	CASSSTDRGRRYGYTF
TRBV2	once	TRBJ1-2	CASSESSGNYGYTF
TRBV9	-	TRBJ1-6	CASSVVKGVTSGAHSPLHF